The 12 T cell receptor beta chains given below trace back to one sample, sequenced in a study of Ad26.COV2.S vaccination and SARS-CoV-2 variants. The table came from immunoSEQ multiplex PCR; TCRdb's copy has only in-frame clones and leaves some out. In the table there are approximately 240,000 clones, roughly 90% of which are singletons. Sample treatment: about 20 received Ad26.COV2.S at low or high dose, single or two shots; 5 received placebo; per-sample allocation not given. All samples were drawn on day 63, counting from the first vaccine or placebo injection. The sample consisted of peripheral blood, taken in a trial of Ad26.COV2.S vaccine versus placebo. The receptors stem from a person aged 18-65 years who received the Ad26.COV2.S COVID-19 vaccine or a placebo.

This chain joins TRBV28 and TRBJ2-3, with TRBD2 identical over 8 bases. V lost 11 bases to trimming and J lost 1 base; unmatched junction nucleotides: 11. The CDR3 totals 15 residues. The V gene's germline CDR1 is MDHEN and CDR2 SYDVKM. The CDR3 sequence is CASRSGRAGTDTQYF. CDR3 bases: TGTGCCTCTAGGTCCGGGAGGGCCGGCACAGATACGCAGTATTTT.

This clone was observed a single time. V is TRBV28 and J is TRBJ2-3; either TRBD1 or TRBD2 may fit D (6 bases each). The V gene lost 2 bases and the J gene lost 5 bases, with 11 bases spanning the gap. CDR1 is MDHEN, CDR2 SYDVKM, per germline. The CDR3 runs 14 residues. CDR3: CASSLGGPEDTQYF. DNA for the CDR3: TGTGCCAGCAGTTTAGGGGGGCCCGAAGATACGCAGTATTTT.

The chain joins TRBV19 to TRBJ2-2, with D unresolved. Germline CDR1 reads LNHDA; CDR2 reads SQIVND (reference sequence). This CDR3 has 13 amino acids. The CDR3 coding sequence is TGTGCTTCCCGCGTACAGCTCACCGGGGAGCTGTTTTTT. This translates into CASRVQLTGELFF.

Notes on this clone: The same CDR3 can be traced to other DNA sequences in this sample. The chain carries TRBV7-2 and TRBJ2-7, with D tentatively TRBD1 (5 bases). This CDR3 is 12 amino acids long. Deletions cut 1 base from V and 5 bases from J, with 6 bases between. Germline CDR1 SGHTA, CDR2 FQGNSA. The CDR3 sequence is CASSLGGHEQYF. In nucleotides, the CDR3 is TGTGCCAGCAGCTTAGGGGGCCACGAGCAGTACTTC.

The V and J genes are TRBV7-2 and TRBJ2-7; 10 bases fit TRBD1. The junction had 2 bases not matched to a gene; V was cut back by 4 bases and J by 2 bases. Germline assignment: CDR1 SGHTA and CDR2 FQGNSA. CDR3 length equals 14 residues. The CDR3: CASSSGTGAYEQYF. DNA of the CDR3: TGTGCCAGCAGCTCCGGGACAGGGGCCTACGAGCAGTACTTC.

Details on this clone: Germline is not matched at one junction end, which may reflect a read error. This chain uses TRBV11-2 with TRBJ2-1; 8 bases line up with TRBD2. Germline loops: CDR1 SGHAT, CDR2 FQNNGV. CDR3 length: 17 residues. CDR3 protein: CASRLAGRGPYYNEQFF. CDR3 DNA: TGTGCCAGCAGATTAGCGGGGCGGGGCCCTTACTACAATGAGCAGTTCTTC.

The chain joins TRBV20-1 to TRBJ2-1, with TRBD2 as a possible D gene (6 bases). The CDR3 runs to 15 residues. V was cut by 3 bases and J by 0 bases, with 12 bases left in between. From germline, CDR1 is DFQATT and CDR2 SNEGSKA (reference sequence). The DNA for the CDR3 is TGCAGTGCTAGTCTTTACGGGGGCTCCTACAATGAGCAGTTCTTC. This codes for CSASLYGGSYNEQFF.

This clone was observed a single time. The chain employs TRBV5-5 and TRBJ1-6; no clear D. This CDR3 has 14 amino acids. Germline V gene sequence: CDR1 SGHKS, CDR2 YYEKEE (reference sequence). Trimming stripped 3 bases from V and 10 bases from J, with 14 bases between. The CDR3 loop reads CASSSAGLGSPLHF. Here the CDR3 DNA reads TGTGCCAGCAGCTCCGCAGGTTTGGGGTCACCCCTCCACTTT.

This clone was counted only a few times. The CDR3 DNA reads as TGTGCCAGCAGCTTGGGGGGCACAGATACGCAGTATTTT. Protein: CASSLGGTDTQYF. The rearrangement uses TRBV11-3 and TRBJ2-3; possibly TRBD1 or TRBD2 for D (5 bases each). Germline CDR1 and CDR2: SGHNT and YENEEA. V lost 3 bases and J 1 base, leaving 5 bases between the germline ends. The CDR3 totals 13 residues.

The J gene is TRBJ2-7, the V gene TRBV30, with D possibly TRBD1 on 6 matching bases. V dropped 0 bases and J dropped 4 bases, with 7 bases sitting between them. Germline V lookup: CDR1 GTSNPN, CDR2 SVGIG (reference sequence). The CDR3 spans 12 residues. The CDR3 sequence is CAWSVRGYEQYF. The CDR3 coding sequence is TGTGCCTGGAGTGTCAGGGGTTACGAGCAGTACTTC.

CDR3: CASRGRDNQPQHF. The CDR3 nucleotides are TGTGCCAGCAGGGGTAGGGACAATCAGCCCCAGCATTTT. The chain carries TRBV10-3 and TRBJ1-5, with D perhaps matching TRBD1 (6 bases). The CDR3 runs to 13 residues. Germline CDR1 and CDR2: ENHRY and SYGVKD. V shed 10 bases and J shed 3 bases, with 13 bases lying between them.

Note on this clone: The identical CDR3 is also encoded by other nucleotide sequences in the sample. The CDR3 reads CASSLGQGSEKLFF. DNA of the CDR3: TGCGCCAGCAGCTTGGGACAGGGGAGCGAAAAACTGTTTTTT. The chain recombines TRBV5-1 with TRBJ1-4; 8 positions match TRBD1. The CDR3 loop spans 14 amino acids. Per germline, CDR1 SGHRS and CDR2 YFSETQ. V lost 0 bases, J lost 8 bases, and 3 bases stayed unmatched.